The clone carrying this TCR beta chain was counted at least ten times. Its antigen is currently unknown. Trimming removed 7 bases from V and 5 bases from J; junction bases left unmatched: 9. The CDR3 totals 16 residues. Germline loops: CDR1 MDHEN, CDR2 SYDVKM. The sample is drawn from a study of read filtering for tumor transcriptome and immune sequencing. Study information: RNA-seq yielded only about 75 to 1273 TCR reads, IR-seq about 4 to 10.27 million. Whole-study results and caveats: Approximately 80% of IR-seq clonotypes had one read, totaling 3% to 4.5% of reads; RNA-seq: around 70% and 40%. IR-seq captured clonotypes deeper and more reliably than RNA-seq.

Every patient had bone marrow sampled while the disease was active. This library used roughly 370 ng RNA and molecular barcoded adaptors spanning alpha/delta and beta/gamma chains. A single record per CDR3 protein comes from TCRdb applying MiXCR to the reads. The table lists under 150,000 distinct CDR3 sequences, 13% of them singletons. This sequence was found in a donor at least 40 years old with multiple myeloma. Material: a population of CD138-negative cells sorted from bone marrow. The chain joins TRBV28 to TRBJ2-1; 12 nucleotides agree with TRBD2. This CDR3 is CASTRRGLAGHNEQFF. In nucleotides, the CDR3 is TGTGCCAGCACAAGACGGGGACTAGCGGGCCACAATGAGCAGTTCTTC. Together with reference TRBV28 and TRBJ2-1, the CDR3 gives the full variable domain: DVKVTQSSRYLVKRTGEKVFLECVQDMDHENMFWYRQDPGLGLRLIYFSYDVKMKEKGDIPEGYSVSREKKERFSLILESASTNQTSMYLCASTRRGLAGHNEQFFGPGTRLTVL.